A single T cell receptor (beta chain) is shown here with its context. This specimen belongs to a study of T cell responses to AZD1222 COVID-19 vaccine. TCRdb's table, derived via immunoSEQ multiplex PCR, lists solely in-frame clones and lacks some. The table lists some 80,000 clones, over 80% of them singletons, with 4.5% to 6% in the top ten. The CDR3 covers 15 residues. Between the trimmed V and J ends, which lost 1 base and 1 base, there was a span of 7 bases. Germline CDR1 SGHTA, CDR2 FQGTGA. The V call is TRBV7-3, the J call TRBJ2-2; D is uncertain. The clonotype comes from an adult in good health. Sample: peripheral blood, taken on day 0 of AZD1222 vaccination. The CDR3 DNA reads TGTGCCAGCAGCTTAAACACGGGGAACACCGGGGAGCTGTTTTTT. This translates into CASSLNTGNTGELFF.